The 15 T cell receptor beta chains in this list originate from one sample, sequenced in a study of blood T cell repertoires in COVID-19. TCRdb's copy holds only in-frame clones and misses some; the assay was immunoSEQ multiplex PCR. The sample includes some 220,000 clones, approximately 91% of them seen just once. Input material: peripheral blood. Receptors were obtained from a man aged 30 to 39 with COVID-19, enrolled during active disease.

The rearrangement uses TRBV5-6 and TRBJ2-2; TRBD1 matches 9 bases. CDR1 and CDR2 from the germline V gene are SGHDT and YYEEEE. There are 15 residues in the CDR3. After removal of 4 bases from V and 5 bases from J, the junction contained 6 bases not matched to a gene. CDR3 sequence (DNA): TGTGCCAGCAGCACAGCCGGGACAGGGACCGGGGAGCTGTTTTTT. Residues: CASSTAGTGTGELFF.

The DNA for the CDR3 is TGTGCCAGCAGCGGCCGACAGGGAGTGGATTCACCCCTCCACTTT. Translation: CASSGRQGVDSPLHF. The rearrangement links TRBV5-4 to TRBJ1-6, with 7 bases aligning to TRBD1. This CDR3 is 15 amino acids long. CDR1 SGHNT and CDR2 YYREEE come from the germline V gene (reference sequence). V gave up 4 bases and J gave up 8 bases; unmatched junction bases: 9.

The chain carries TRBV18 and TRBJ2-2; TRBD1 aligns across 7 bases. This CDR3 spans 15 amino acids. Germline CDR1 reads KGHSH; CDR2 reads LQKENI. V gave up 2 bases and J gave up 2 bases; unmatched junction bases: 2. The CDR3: CASSPTGANTGELFF. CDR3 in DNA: TGTGCCAGCTCACCAACAGGGGCAAACACCGGGGAGCTGTTTTTT.

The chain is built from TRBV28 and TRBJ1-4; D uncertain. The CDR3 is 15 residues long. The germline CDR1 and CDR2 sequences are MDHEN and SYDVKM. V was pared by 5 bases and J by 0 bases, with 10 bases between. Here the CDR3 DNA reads TGTGCCAGCAGTATGTCGGGGTCAACTAATGAAAAACTGTTTTTT. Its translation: CASSMSGSTNEKLFF.

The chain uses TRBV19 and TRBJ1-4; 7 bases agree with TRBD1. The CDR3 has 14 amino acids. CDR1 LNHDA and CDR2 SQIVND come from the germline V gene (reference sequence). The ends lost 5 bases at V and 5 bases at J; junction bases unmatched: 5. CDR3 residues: CASSQGDTNEKLFF. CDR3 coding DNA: TGTGCCAGTAGTCAGGGGGACACGAATGAAAAACTGTTTTTT.

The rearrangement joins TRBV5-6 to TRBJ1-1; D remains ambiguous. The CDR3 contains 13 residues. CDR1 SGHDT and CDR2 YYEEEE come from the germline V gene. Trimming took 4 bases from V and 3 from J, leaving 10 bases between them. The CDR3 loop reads CASSPDQDTEAFF. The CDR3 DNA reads TGTGCCAGCAGCCCCGACCAGGACACTGAAGCTTTCTTT.

Here the CDR3 DNA reads TGCGCCAGCAGCCAAGAGGGCCGGCTGGCTCAGCCCCAGCATTTT. Translated, it gives CASSQEGRLAQPQHF. This chain uses TRBV4-1 with TRBJ1-5; D gene ambiguous. Trimming cost V 0 bases and J 6 bases, with 12 bases left between them. Germline V gives CDR1 MGHRA, CDR2 YSYEKL. CDR3 length: 15 amino acids.

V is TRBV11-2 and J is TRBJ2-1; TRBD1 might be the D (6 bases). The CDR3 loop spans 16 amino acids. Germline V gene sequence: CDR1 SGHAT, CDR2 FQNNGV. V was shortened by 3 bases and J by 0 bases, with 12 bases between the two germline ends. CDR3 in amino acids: CASSFEGTFSYNEQFF. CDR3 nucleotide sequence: TGTGCCAGCAGCTTCGAGGGGACATTCTCCTACAATGAGCAGTTCTTC. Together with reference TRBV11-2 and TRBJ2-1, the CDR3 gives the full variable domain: EAGVAQSPRYKIIEKRQSVAFWCNPISGHATLYWYQQILGQGPKLLIQFQNNGVVDDSQLPKDRFSAERLKGVDSTLKIQPAKLEDSAVYLCASSFEGTFSYNEQFFGPGTRLTVL.

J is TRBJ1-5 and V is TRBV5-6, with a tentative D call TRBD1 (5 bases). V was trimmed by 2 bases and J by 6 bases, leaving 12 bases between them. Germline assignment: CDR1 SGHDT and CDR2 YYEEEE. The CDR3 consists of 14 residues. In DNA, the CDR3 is TGTGCCAGCAGCTTTGGTGTGGGGGGTCAGCCCCAGCATTTT. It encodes CASSFGVGGQPQHF.

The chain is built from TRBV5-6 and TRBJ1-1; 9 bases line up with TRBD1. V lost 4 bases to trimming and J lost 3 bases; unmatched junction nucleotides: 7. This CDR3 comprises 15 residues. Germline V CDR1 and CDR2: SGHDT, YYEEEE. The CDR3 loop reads CASSKQQGAHTEAFF. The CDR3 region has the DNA TGTGCCAGCAGCAAACAACAGGGGGCGCACACTGAAGCTTTCTTT.

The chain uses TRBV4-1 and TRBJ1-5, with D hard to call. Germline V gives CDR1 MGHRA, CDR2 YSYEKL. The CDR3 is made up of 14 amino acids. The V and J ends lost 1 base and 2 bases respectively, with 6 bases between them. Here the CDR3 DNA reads TGCGCCAGCAGCCAAGGACAAGGCAATCAGCCCCAGCATTTT. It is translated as CASSQGQGNQPQHF.

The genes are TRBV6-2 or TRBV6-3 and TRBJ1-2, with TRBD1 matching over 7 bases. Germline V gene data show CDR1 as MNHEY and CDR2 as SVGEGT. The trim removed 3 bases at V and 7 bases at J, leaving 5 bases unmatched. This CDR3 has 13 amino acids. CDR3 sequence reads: CASSYRQGRGYTF. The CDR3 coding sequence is TGTGCCAGCAGTTATCGACAGGGTCGTGGCTACACCTTC.

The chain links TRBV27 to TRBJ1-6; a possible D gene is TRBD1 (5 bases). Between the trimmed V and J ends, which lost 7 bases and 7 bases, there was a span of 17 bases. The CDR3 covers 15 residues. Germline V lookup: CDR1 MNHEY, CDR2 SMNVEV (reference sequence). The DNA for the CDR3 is TGTGCCAGCACCCAAGGGTGGACAAACAATTCACCCCTCCACTTT. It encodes CASTQGWTNNSPLHF.

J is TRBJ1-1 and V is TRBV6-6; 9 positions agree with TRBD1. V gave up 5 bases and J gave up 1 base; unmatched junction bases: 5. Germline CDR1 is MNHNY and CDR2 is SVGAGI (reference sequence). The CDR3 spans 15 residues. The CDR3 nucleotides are TGTGCCAGCAGTGATGGGACAGGGAGGAACACTGAAGCTTTCTTT. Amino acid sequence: CASSDGTGRNTEAFF.

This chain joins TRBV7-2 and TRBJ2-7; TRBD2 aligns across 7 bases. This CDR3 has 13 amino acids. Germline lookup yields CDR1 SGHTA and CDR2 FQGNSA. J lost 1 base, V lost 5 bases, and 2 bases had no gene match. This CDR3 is CASSASGSYEQYF. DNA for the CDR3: TGTGCCAGCAGCGCTAGCGGATCCTACGAGCAGTACTTC.